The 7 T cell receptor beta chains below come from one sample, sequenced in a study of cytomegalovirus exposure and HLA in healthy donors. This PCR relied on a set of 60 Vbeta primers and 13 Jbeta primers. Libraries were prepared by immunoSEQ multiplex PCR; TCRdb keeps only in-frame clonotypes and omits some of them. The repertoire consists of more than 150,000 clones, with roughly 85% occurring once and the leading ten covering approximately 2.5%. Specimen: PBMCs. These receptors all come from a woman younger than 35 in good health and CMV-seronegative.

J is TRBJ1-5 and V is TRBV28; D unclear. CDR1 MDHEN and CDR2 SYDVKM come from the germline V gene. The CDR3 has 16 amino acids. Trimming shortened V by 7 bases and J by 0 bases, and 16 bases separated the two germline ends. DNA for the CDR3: TGTGCCAGCACACCAGGTAGGATTCGTAGCAATCAGCCCCAGCATTTT. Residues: CASTPGRIRSNQPQHF.

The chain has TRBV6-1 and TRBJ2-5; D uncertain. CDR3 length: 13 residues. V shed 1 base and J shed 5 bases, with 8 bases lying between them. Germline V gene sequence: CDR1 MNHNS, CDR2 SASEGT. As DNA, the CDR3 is TGTGCCAGCAGTGAAGAGCCCCGGGAGACCCAGTACTTC. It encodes CASSEEPRETQYF.

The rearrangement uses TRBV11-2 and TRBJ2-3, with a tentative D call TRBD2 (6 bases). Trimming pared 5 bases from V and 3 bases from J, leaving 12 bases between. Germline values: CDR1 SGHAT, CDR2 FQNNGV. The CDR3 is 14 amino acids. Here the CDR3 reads CASSTTRTTDTQYF. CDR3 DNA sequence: TGTGCCAGCAGCACGACTAGGACTACAGATACGCAGTATTTT.

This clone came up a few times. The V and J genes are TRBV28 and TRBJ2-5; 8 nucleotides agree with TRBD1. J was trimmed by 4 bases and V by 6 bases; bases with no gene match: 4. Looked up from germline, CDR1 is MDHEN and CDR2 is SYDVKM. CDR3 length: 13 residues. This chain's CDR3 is CASRPTGGETQYF. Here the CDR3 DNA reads TGTGCCAGCAGACCCACAGGGGGAGAGACCCAGTACTTC. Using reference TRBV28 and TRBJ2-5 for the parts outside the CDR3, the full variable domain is DVKVTQSSRYLVKRTGEKVFLECVQDMDHENMFWYRQDPGLGLRLIYFSYDVKMKEKGDIPEGYSVSREKKERFSLILESASTNQTSMYLCASRPTGGETQYFGPGTRLLVL.

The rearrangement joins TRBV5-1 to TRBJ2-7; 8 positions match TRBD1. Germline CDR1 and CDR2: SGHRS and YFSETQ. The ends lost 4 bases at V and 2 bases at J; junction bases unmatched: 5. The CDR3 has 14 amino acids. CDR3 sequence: CASSPSTGAYEQYF. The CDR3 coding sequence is TGCGCCAGCAGCCCGTCGACAGGGGCCTACGAGCAGTACTTC.

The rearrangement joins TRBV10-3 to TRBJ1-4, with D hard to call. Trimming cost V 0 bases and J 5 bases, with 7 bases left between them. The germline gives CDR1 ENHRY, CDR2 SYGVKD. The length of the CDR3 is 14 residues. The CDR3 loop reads CAISESAGNEKLFF. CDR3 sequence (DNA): TGTGCCATCAGTGAGTCAGCGGGGAATGAAAAACTGTTTTTT.

The CDR3: CASSDGSQPQHF. The CDR3 nucleotides read TGTGCCAGCTCCGACGGGTCACAGCCCCAGCATTTT. V gene TRBV5-6 combines with J gene TRBJ1-5; no definite D call. V was pared by 7 bases and J by 7 bases, with 12 bases between. Germline loops: CDR1 SGHDT, CDR2 YYEEEE. The CDR3 has 12 amino acids. Variable domain in full (rest from reference TRBV5-6 and TRBJ1-5): DAGVTQSPTHLIKTRGQQVTLRCSPKSGHDTVSWYQQALGQGPQFIFQYYEEEERQRGNFPDRFSGHQFPNYSSELNVNALLLGDSALYLCASSDGSQPQHFGDGTRLSIL.